Listed below are T cell receptor beta chains from one sample, sequenced in a study of T-cell memory formation after mild COVID-19. MiXCR, run by TCRdb on the 5' RACE reads, gives a single entry per CDR3 protein. The sample has a few hundred thousand distinct CDR3 sequences; around 27% are singletons. Sequencing was performed on PBMCs or a T cell subset sorted from them (not recorded which). The receptor set was obtained from an adult woman who had mild COVID-19 (a few samples of this study predate the infection). Cell type and time point are not known. Both conserved end residues are part of each CDR3. Each record gives: J gene, V gene, D gene, clone size, CDR3 DNA, CDR3 protein. The D gene is left open where the match is weak. Rows may omit the clone size; those that give it use once, few, many or a size class.

J: TRBJ2-1
V: TRBV30
D: -
size: -
DNA: TGTGCCTGGAGTGTACCGAGGACGTATAATGAGCAGTTCTTC
CDR3: CAWSVPRTYNEQFF

J: TRBJ2-7
V: TRBV20-1
D: -
size: few
DNA: TGCAGTGCCTCCGAAGGGGTTGAGCAGTACTTC
CDR3: CSASEGVEQYF

J: TRBJ2-3
V: TRBV20-1
D: TRBD2
size: -
DNA: TGCAGTGCTAGTACGGCGGGGGACTTGGACACAGATACGCAGTATTTT
CDR3: CSASTAGDLDTDTQYF

J: TRBJ2-1
V: TRBV6-2/TRBV6-3
D: TRBD2
size: -
DNA: TGTGCCAGCAGTTACTCGAGGCTAGCGGGACTATACAATGAGCAGTTCTTC
CDR3: CASSYSRLAGLYNEQFF

J: TRBJ1-2
V: TRBV7-9
D: TRBD1
size: few
DNA: TGTGCCAGCAGCTCTATCCAGGGACAGGGCTCTGGCTACACCTTC
CDR3: CASSSIQGQGSGYTF

J: TRBJ2-5
V: TRBV20-1
D: -
size: -
DNA: TGCAGTGCTCGAGGACTACTGCAAGAGACCCAGTACTTC
CDR3: CSARGLLQETQYF

J: TRBJ2-4
V: TRBV2
D: -
size: -
DNA: TGTGCCAGCAGTGAAGGGGACAACCTAGCCAAAAACATTCAGTACTTC
CDR3: CASSEGDNLAKNIQYF

J: TRBJ2-3
V: TRBV29-1
D: -
size: -
DNA: TGCAGCGGTAGCGGCACAGATACGCAGTATTTT
CDR3: CSGSGTDTQYF

J: TRBJ2-5
V: TRBV30
D: TRBD2
size: -
DNA: TGTGCCTGGAGGTTAGCGGGATCGCCAGAGACCCAGTACTTC
CDR3: CAWRLAGSPETQYF

J: TRBJ2-7
V: TRBV18
D: TRBD1
size: few
DNA: TGTGCCAGCTCACGGGAGACAGGGCATTCCTCCTACGAGCAGTACTTC
CDR3: CASSRETGHSSYEQYF

J: TRBJ2-5
V: TRBV2
D: -
size: -
DNA: TGTGCCAGCAGTGAAGGAGAACCCCAAGAGACCCAGTACTTC
CDR3: CASSEGEPQETQYF

J: TRBJ2-3
V: TRBV4-3
D: TRBD2
size: few
DNA: TGCGCCAGCAGCCAAGAGTCTAGCGGGAGGTTAGCAGATACGCAGTATTTT
CDR3: CASSQESSGRLADTQYF

J: TRBJ2-2
V: TRBV7-3
D: TRBD1
size: -
DNA: TGTGCCAGCCGCGAGACAGGGGGATACACCGGGGAGCTGTTTTTT
CDR3: CASRETGGYTGELFF

J: TRBJ1-5
V: TRBV7-9
D: TRBD1
size: -
DNA: TGTGCCAGCAGCCCGCCTCCCGGACAGGGGGATCAGCCCCAGCATTTT
CDR3: CASSPPPGQGDQPQHF

J: TRBJ2-7
V: TRBV29-1
D: -
size: few
DNA: TGCAGCGTTTATAGCTCTCCCTACGAGCAGTACTTC
CDR3: CSVYSSPYEQYF

J: TRBJ1-2
V: TRBV3-1
D: -
size: once
DNA: TGTGCCAGCAGCCTCATTTCCGGCATAGCTAACTATGGCTACACCTTC
CDR3: CASSLISGIANYGYTF

J: TRBJ2-3
V: TRBV12-3/TRBV12-4
D: TRBD2
size: few
DNA: TGTGCCAGCAGTTTACGACTAGCCACAGATACGCAGTATTTT
CDR3: CASSLRLATDTQYF

J: TRBJ2-1
V: TRBV20-1
D: TRBD2
size: -
DNA: TGCAGTGCTACAGGGGGACTAGCGGGGACCAATGAGCAGTTCTTC
CDR3: CSATGGLAGTNEQFF

J: TRBJ2-3
V: TRBV20-1
D: -
size: -
DNA: TGCAGTGCTAGAGATGGGGGCGGGCGGACAGATACGCAGTATTTT
CDR3: CSARDGGGRTDTQYF

J: TRBJ2-1
V: TRBV30
D: -
size: -
DNA: TGTGCCTGGAGTGTCACTAGGGTAGATGAGCAGTTCTTC
CDR3: CAWSVTRVDEQFF

J: TRBJ1-2
V: TRBV10-3
D: -
size: -
DNA: TGTGCCATCAGTGAGTCTTACAGGGTGGCTGGCTACACCTTC
CDR3: CAISESYRVAGYTF

J: TRBJ2-2
V: TRBV5-6
D: TRBD2
size: few
DNA: TGTGCCAGCAGCTTTCCCCTAGCGGGAAACACCGGGGAGCTGTTTTTT
CDR3: CASSFPLAGNTGELFF

J: TRBJ2-7
V: TRBV3-1
D: TRBD2
size: -
DNA: TGTGCCAGCAGCCACGCCACTAGCGGGGACGAGCAGTACTTC
CDR3: CASSHATSGDEQYF

J: TRBJ1-2
V: TRBV5-6
D: TRBD1
size: once
DNA: TGTGCCAGCAGCGGGAGGACAGGGGGCTATGGCTACACCTTC
CDR3: CASSGRTGGYGYTF

J: TRBJ2-1
V: TRBV7-8
D: TRBD2
size: -
DNA: TGTGCCAGCAGCTTAGTAAGCGGGGGGGTCGATGAGCAGTTCTTC
CDR3: CASSLVSGGVDEQFF

J: TRBJ2-7
V: TRBV20-1
D: -
size: -
DNA: TGCAGTGCTAGATCCACGGACGGCGAGATAGTCTACGAGCAGTACTTC
CDR3: CSARSTDGEIVYEQYF

J: TRBJ1-1
V: TRBV29-1
D: -
size: -
DNA: TGCAGCGTTGAAGGGTACACTGAAGCTTTCTTT
CDR3: CSVEGYTEAFF

J: TRBJ2-2
V: TRBV20-1
D: TRBD1
size: few
DNA: TGCAGTGCTAGAGATCCCAATTACAGGGGGCAGGGCGGGGAGCTGTTTTTT
CDR3: CSARDPNYRGQGGELFF

J: TRBJ1-5
V: TRBV20-1
D: TRBD1
size: -
DNA: TGCAGTGCTCGGAGGTACGGGACAGGGACTTATAGCAATCAGCCCCAGCATTTT
CDR3: CSARRYGTGTYSNQPQHF

J: TRBJ2-1
V: TRBV7-3
D: -
size: -
DNA: TGTGCCAGCAGCCTCCAGGGCTATGAGCAGTTCTTC
CDR3: CASSLQGYEQFF

J: TRBJ2-2
V: TRBV6-2/TRBV6-3
D: TRBD1
size: few
DNA: TGTGCCAGCAGTTACTCGCGAGACAGGGGGCTCAACACCGGGGAGCTGTTTTTT
CDR3: CASSYSRDRGLNTGELFF

J: TRBJ2-1
V: TRBV6-5
D: TRBD2
size: few
DNA: TGTGCCAGCAGTTACTCGAGAGCGGGGGGGCTCAATGAGCAGTTCTTC
CDR3: CASSYSRAGGLNEQFF

J: TRBJ1-1
V: TRBV6-5
D: -
size: -
DNA: TGTGCCAGCAGTTACGACAGCTCGAACACTGAAGCTTTCTTT
CDR3: CASSYDSSNTEAFF

J: TRBJ1-2
V: TRBV20-1
D: TRBD1
size: -
DNA: TGCAGTGCTAGCGCGACGGTCCGGGACAGGGGATATGGCTACACCTTC
CDR3: CSASATVRDRGYGYTF

J: TRBJ1-1
V: TRBV7-9
D: -
size: few
DNA: TGTGCCAGCAGCGAAGCCCGTTTCACTGAAGCTTTCTTT
CDR3: CASSEARFTEAFF

J: TRBJ2-7
V: TRBV3-1
D: -
size: few
DNA: TGTGCCAGCAGCCACAGGGCCGAGCAGTACTTC
CDR3: CASSHRAEQYF

J: TRBJ1-2
V: TRBV4-1
D: -
size: few
DNA: TGCGCCAGCAGCCAAGGGGGGCAAGGCTACACCTTC
CDR3: CASSQGGQGYTF

J: TRBJ2-7
V: TRBV12-3/TRBV12-4
D: -
size: -
DNA: TGTGCCAGTTCCAGTAGGGTGGGCGAGCAGTACTTC
CDR3: CASSSRVGEQYF

J: TRBJ2-5
V: TRBV30
D: TRBD2
size: -
DNA: TGTGCCTGGATGGGACTACACGAGACCCAGTACTTC
CDR3: CAWMGLHETQYF

J: TRBJ1-2
V: TRBV5-1
D: TRBD1
size: -
DNA: TGCGCCAGCAGCTTGCCCGGACAGGGGGGAGGCTACACCTTC
CDR3: CASSLPGQGGGYTF

J: TRBJ2-7
V: TRBV20-1
D: TRBD2
size: -
DNA: TGCAGTGCGGAGAATCCGGGACTAGGCAACGAGCAGTACTTC
CDR3: CSAENPGLGNEQYF

J: TRBJ1-2
V: TRBV6-2/TRBV6-3
D: -
size: -
DNA: TGTGCCAGCAGTTACCGGGACAACTATGGCTACACCTTC
CDR3: CASSYRDNYGYTF

J: TRBJ2-7
V: TRBV7-9
D: -
size: few
DNA: TGTGCCAGCAGCTTAGGGACTACCGGCTACGAGCAGTACTTC
CDR3: CASSLGTTGYEQYF

J: TRBJ2-6
V: TRBV12-3/TRBV12-4
D: -
size: -
DNA: TGTGCCAGCAGTCAGGGGGAGGTGTCCAACGTCCTGACTTTC
CDR3: CASSQGEVSNVLTF

J: TRBJ2-1
V: TRBV19
D: -
size: -
DNA: TGTGCCACCAAGACGAGCGGTCCTTACAATGAGCAGTTCTTC
CDR3: CATKTSGPYNEQFF

J: TRBJ2-5
V: TRBV3-1
D: -
size: -
DNA: TGTGCCAGCAGCCATTGGGGCTTGGGGGAGACCCAGTACTTC
CDR3: CASSHWGLGETQYF

J: TRBJ2-1
V: TRBV19
D: TRBD2
size: few
DNA: TGTGCCAGGTACCATTTAACCGGGACTAGCTCCAGGCATGAGCAGTTCTTC
CDR3: CARYHLTGTSSRHEQFF

J: TRBJ2-1
V: TRBV24-1
D: TRBD2
size: once
DNA: TGTGCCACCATTCAGGACGCCTTAGCGGGAGTATCCTACAATGAGCAGTTCTTC
CDR3: CATIQDALAGVSYNEQFF

J: TRBJ2-1
V: TRBV12-3/TRBV12-4
D: TRBD2
size: -
DNA: TGTGCCAGCAGTTTTAAACTAGCGGGATACAATGAGCAGTTCTTC
CDR3: CASSFKLAGYNEQFF

J: TRBJ2-7
V: TRBV5-1
D: -
size: -
DNA: TGCGCCAGCAGCCCTGGGGGGGCTCCCTACGAGCAGTACTTC
CDR3: CASSPGGAPYEQYF

J: TRBJ2-7
V: TRBV30
D: TRBD1
size: -
DNA: TGTGCCTGGAGTGTTTGGACAGGGGTCCACGAGCATTACTTC
CDR3: CAWSVWTGVHEHYF

J: TRBJ2-3
V: TRBV4-3
D: -
size: few
DNA: TGCGCCAGCAGCTTTAGGGCGTATAGCACAGATACGCAGTATTTT
CDR3: CASSFRAYSTDTQYF

J: TRBJ2-3
V: TRBV12-3/TRBV12-4
D: -
size: once
DNA: TGTGCCAGCAGTTTCGGGATTCTCACAGATACGCAGTATTTT
CDR3: CASSFGILTDTQYF